This is a list of T cell receptor beta chains from one sample in a study of a mutant IDH1 vaccine in newly diagnosed glioma. Sequencing used immunoSEQ multiplex PCR; TCRdb keeps in-frame clones, though not all of them. The sample has approximately 52,000 clones, around 80% seen once. Sequencing used PBMCs, obtained from a glioma patient treated with radiotherapy, temozolomide or both. The receptors here all came from a woman in her 40s with glioma. Each CDR3 is given with its conserved first and last residue. The D gene is left open where the match is weak. The listing skips clone size in some rows; elsewhere it reads once, few, many or a size class.

d_gene	j_gene	abundance	v_gene	CDR3aa	CDR3nt
-	TRBJ2-1	once	TRBV6-4	CASGGRHSYNEQFF	TGTGCCAGCGGAGGGAGGCACTCCTACAATGAGCAGTTCTTC
-	TRBJ2-3	-	TRBV7-2	CASSLRGLDTQYF	TGTGCCAGCAGCTTACGGGGGCTAGATACGCAGTATTTT
-	TRBJ1-2	-	TRBV6-5	CASSYSGFPGYGYTF	TGTGCCAGCAGTTACTCGGGCTTCCCTGGGTATGGCTACACCTTC
-	TRBJ2-4	-	TRBV10-1	CARGGANPAKNIQYF	TGCGCCAGAGGGGGGGCCAACCCAGCCAAAAACATTCAGTACTTC
-	TRBJ2-3	-	TRBV6-4	CASSDSRGSDTQYF	TGTGCCAGCAGTGACTCAAGGGGATCAGATACGCAGTATTTT
-	TRBJ2-5	-	TRBV6-5	CASSYSAEQETQYF	TGTGCCAGCAGTTACTCCGCGGAACAAGAGACCCAGTACTTC
TRBD1	TRBJ1-5	-	TRBV6-1	CASSWTGGFNQPQHF	TGTGCCAGCAGCTGGACAGGGGGATTTAATCAGCCCCAGCATTTT
-	TRBJ1-2	medium-sized	TRBV7-2	CASSSGQGGALDGYTF	TGTGCCAGCAGCTCAGGGCAAGGGGGGGCTCTCGATGGCTACACCTTC
TRBD2	TRBJ2-2	-	TRBV6-6	CASTSSGGNTGELFF	TGTGCCAGCACCTCTAGCGGGGGGAACACCGGGGAGCTGTTTTTT
-	TRBJ2-1	-	TRBV5-6	CASSFKQKQFF	TGTGCCAGCAGCTTTAAACAGAAGCAGTTCTTC
-	TRBJ1-2	-	TRBV5-1	CASSLDTYGYTF	TGCGCCAGCAGCTTGGACACCTATGGCTACACCTTC
TRBD2	TRBJ2-2	-	TRBV30	CAWSSRTSGGAIGELFF	TGTGCCTGGAGTTCTCGGACTAGCGGGGGGGCCATCGGGGAGCTGTTTTTT
-	TRBJ1-1	once	TRBV5-1	CASSLAGRPEAFF	TGCGCCAGCAGCTTGGCGGGACGGCCCGAAGCTTTCTTT
TRBD1	TRBJ1-2	-	TRBV5-1	CASSPQGGNYGYTF	TGCGCCAGCAGCCCCCAGGGGGGCAACTATGGCTACACCTTC
TRBD1	TRBJ2-2	-	TRBV5-1	CASSFRQGLTGELFF	TGCGCCAGCAGCTTTCGACAGGGGCTTACCGGGGAGCTGTTTTTT
-	TRBJ2-5	-	TRBV7-8	CASSPGGETLYF	TGTGCCAGCAGCCCAGGGGGGGAGACCCTGTACTTC
-	TRBJ2-4	-	TRBV15	CATSGGTLAKNIQYF	TGTGCCACCAGCGGAGGGACCCTAGCCAAAAACATTCAGTACTTC
-	TRBJ2-2	-	TRBV14	CASSQTSLQDPYTGELFF	TGTGCCAGCAGCCAAACGTCGCTCCAGGACCCTTACACCGGGGAGCTGTTTTTT
-	TRBJ1-1	once	TRBV27	CASRRWENTEAFF	TGTGCCAGCAGGCGGTGGGAGAACACTGAAGCTTTCTTT
-	TRBJ1-1	-	TRBV4-1	CASSLLRGVNTEAFF	TGCGCCAGCAGCCTCCTTCGGGGGGTTAACACTGAAGCTTTCTTT
-	TRBJ2-7	-	TRBV10-3	CAISVSGQGSSYEQYF	TGTGCCATCAGTGTGTCGGGCCAGGGCAGTTCCTACGAGCAGTACTTC
-	TRBJ2-5	-	TRBV5-1	CASSYGSGIQETQYF	TGCGCCAGCAGCTATGGTAGTGGGATCCAAGAGACCCAGTACTTC